This note documents a single T cell receptor beta chain sequence. Its antigen is undetermined. This entry is derived from a study of OX40 agonist ivuxolimab in advanced cancers. For the study at large: Three patients responded partially, comprising one with hepatocellular carcinoma and two with cutaneous melanoma. Study-wide findings and caveats: At 0.1 to 3.0 mg/kg, CD4+ and CD8+ blood T cells expanded clonally by week 6. The investigators did not determine what antigen specificity the expanded peripheral T cells had.

The germline V gene encodes CDR1 SSHAT and CDR2 FNYEAQ (reference sequence). The J segment lost 2 bases and the V segment lost 1 base, leaving 2 bases of the junction unmatched. The CDR3 consists of 14 residues. The method was immunoSEQ multiplex PCR; TCRdb's version includes in-frame clones alone and lacks a portion of them. In the table there are approximately 70,000 clones, roughly 83% of which are singletons. This sequence joins TRBV7-7 and TRBJ2-7; 7 nucleotides match TRBD1. The source of this sequence is an adult with an advanced solid tumor such as melanoma, head and neck, liver or kidney cancer. The sample was CD4+ or CD8+ T cells sorted from blood, taken in a trial of the OX40 agonist ivuxolimab. CDR3 DNA sequence: TGTGCCAGCAGCTTAGAACAGGGGACCTACGAGCAGTACTTC. It encodes CASSLEQGTYEQYF.